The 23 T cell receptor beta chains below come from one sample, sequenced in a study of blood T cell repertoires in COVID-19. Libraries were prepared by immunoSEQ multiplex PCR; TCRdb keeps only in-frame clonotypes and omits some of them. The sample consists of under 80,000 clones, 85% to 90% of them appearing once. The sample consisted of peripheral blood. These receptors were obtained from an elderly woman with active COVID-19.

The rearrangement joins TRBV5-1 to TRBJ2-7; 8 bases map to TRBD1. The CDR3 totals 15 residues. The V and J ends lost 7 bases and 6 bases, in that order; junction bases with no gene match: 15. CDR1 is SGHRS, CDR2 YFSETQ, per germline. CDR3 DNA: TGCGCCAGCCAACTCCATTACTCACAGGGGGGCGAGCAGTACTTC. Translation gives CASQLHYSQGGEQYF.

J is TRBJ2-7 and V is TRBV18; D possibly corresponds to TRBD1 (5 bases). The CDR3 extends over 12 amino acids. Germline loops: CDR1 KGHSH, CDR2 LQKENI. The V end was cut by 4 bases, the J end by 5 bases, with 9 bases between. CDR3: CASSQWGDEQYF. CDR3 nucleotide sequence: TGTGCCAGCTCACAGTGGGGCGACGAGCAGTACTTC. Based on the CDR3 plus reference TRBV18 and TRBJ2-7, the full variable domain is NAGVMQNPRHLVRRRGQEARLRCSPMKGHSHVYWYRQLPEEGLKFMVYLQKENIIDESGMPKERFSAEFPKEGPSILRIQQVVRGDSAAYFCASSQWGDEQYFGPGTRLTVT.

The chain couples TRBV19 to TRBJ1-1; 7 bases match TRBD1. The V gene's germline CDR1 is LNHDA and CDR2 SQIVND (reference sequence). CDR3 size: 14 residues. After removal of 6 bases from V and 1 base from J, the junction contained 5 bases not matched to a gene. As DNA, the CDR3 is TGTGCCAGTAGGAGAGGACAGGAGAACACTGAAGCTTTCTTT. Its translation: CASRRGQENTEAFF.

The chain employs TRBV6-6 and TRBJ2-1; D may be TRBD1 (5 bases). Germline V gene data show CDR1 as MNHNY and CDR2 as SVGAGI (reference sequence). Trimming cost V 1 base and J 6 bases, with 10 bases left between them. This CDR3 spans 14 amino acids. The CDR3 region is CASSYFQGINEQFF. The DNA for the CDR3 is TGTGCCAGCAGTTACTTCCAGGGTATCAATGAGCAGTTCTTC.

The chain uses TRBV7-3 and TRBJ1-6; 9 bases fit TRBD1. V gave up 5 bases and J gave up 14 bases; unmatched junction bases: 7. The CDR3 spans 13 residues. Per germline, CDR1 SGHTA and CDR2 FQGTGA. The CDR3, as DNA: TGTGCCAGCAGCCCAGATAGGACAGGGGCCCTCCACTTT. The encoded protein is CASSPDRTGALHF.

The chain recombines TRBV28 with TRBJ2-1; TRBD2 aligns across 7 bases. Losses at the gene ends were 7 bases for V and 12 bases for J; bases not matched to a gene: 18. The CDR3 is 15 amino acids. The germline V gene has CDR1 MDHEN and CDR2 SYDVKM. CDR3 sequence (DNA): TGTGCCAGCATCGGGACTACATTCTCCCTTCGGGTGCAGTTCTTC. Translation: CASIGTTFSLRVQFF.

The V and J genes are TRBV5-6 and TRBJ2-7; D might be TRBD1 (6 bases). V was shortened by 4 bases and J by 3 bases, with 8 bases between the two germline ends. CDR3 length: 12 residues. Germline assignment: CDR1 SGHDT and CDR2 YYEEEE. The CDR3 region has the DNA TGTGCCAGCAGCAGGACAGTCTACGAGCAGTACTTC. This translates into CASSRTVYEQYF.

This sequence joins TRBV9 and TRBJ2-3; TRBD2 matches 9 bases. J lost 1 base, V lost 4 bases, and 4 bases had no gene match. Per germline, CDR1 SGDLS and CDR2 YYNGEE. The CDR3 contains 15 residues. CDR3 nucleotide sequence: TGTGCCAGCAGCAAATGGACTAGCGGCACAGATACGCAGTATTTT. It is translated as CASSKWTSGTDTQYF.

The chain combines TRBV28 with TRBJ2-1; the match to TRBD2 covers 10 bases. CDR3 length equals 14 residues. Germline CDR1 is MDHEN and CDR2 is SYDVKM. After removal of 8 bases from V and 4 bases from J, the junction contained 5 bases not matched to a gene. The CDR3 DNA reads TGTGCCAGCCGGACTAGCGGCCCATACAATGAGCAGTTCTTC. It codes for CASRTSGPYNEQFF. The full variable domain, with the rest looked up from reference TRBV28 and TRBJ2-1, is DVKVTQSSRYLVKRTGEKVFLECVQDMDHENMFWYRQDPGLGLRLIYFSYDVKMKEKGDIPEGYSVSREKKERFSLILESASTNQTSMYLCASRTSGPYNEQFFGPGTRLTVL.

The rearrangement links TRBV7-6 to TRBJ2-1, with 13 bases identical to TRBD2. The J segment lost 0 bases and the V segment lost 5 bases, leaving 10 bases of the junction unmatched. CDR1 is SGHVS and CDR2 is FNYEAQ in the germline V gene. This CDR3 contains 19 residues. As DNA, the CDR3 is TGTGCCAGCAGCCCAAGACGGGGACTAGCGGGAAACTCCTACAATGAGCAGTTCTTC. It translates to CASSPRRGLAGNSYNEQFF.

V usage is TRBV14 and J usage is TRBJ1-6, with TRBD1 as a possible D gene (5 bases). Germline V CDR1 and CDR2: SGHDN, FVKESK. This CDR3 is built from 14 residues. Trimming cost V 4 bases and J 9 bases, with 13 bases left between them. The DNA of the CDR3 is TGTGCCAGCAGCCGCCAGTACGGGGGTTCACCCCTCCACTTT. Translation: CASSRQYGGSPLHF.

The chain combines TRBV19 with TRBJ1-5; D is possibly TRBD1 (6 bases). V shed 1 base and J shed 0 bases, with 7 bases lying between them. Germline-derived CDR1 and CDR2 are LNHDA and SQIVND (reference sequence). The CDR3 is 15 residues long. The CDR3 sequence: CASSIGTASNQPQHF. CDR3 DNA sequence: TGTGCCAGTAGTATAGGGACAGCTAGCAATCAGCCCCAGCATTTT.

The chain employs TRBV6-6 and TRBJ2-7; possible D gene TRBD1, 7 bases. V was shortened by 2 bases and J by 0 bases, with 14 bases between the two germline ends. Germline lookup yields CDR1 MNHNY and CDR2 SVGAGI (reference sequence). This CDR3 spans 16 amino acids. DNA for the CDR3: TGTGCCAGCAGTTACGCGGGACAGTCGAGCTCCTACGAGCAGTACTTC. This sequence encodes CASSYAGQSSSYEQYF.

CDR3 DNA sequence: TGTGCCAGCAGTGACTCGGGGGGAGGCTATGGCTACACCTTC. Protein sequence: CASSDSGGGYGYTF. The chain uses TRBV6-4 and TRBJ1-2; possible D gene TRBD1, 5 bases. CDR1 is MRHNA and CDR2 is SNTAGT in the germline V gene. Trimming shortened V by 0 bases and J by 4 bases, and 9 bases separated the two germline ends. The CDR3 sequence is 14 residues long.

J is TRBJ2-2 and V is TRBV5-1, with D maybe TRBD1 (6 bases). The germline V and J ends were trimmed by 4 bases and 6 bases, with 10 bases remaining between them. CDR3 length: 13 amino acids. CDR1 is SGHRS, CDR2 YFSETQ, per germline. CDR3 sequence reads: CASSNQGSGELFF. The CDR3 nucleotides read TGCGCCAGCAGCAACCAGGGGTCCGGGGAGCTGTTTTTT.

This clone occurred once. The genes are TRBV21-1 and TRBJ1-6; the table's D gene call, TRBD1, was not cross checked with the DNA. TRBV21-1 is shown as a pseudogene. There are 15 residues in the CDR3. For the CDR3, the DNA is TGTGCCAGCACCGTAGACAGGGCTGGTCATTCACCCCTCCACTTT. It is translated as CASTVDRAGHSPLHF.

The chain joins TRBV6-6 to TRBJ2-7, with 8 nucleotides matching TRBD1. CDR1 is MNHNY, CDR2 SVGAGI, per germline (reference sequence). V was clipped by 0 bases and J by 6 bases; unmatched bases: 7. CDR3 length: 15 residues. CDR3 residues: CASSYSPDRAGEQYF. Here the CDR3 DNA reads TGTGCCAGCAGTTACTCTCCGGACAGGGCTGGCGAGCAGTACTTC.

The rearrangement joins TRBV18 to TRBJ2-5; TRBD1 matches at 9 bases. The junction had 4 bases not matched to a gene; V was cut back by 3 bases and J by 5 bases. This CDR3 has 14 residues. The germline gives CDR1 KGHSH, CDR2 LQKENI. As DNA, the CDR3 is TGTGCCAGCTCACCCGGGACAGGGATTGAGACCCAGTACTTC. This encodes CASSPGTGIETQYF.

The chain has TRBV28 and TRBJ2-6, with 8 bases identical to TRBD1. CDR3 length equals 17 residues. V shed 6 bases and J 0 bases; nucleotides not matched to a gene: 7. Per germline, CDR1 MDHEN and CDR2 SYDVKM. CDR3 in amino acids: CASSHRDRYSGANVLTF. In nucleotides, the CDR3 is TGTGCCAGCAGCCACCGGGACAGGTACTCTGGGGCCAACGTCCTGACTTTC.

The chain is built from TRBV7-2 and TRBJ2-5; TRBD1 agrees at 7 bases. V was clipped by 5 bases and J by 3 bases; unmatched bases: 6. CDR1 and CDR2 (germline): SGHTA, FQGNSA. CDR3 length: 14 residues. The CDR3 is CASSQGQQKETQYF. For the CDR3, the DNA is TGTGCCAGCAGCCAGGGACAGCAGAAAGAGACCCAGTACTTC.

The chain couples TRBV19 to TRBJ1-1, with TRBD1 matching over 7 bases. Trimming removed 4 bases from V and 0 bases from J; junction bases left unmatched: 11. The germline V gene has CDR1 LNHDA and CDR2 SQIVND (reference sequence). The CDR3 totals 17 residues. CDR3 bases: TGTGCCAGTAGTAATACGGGACAGACGTTCATGAACACTGAAGCTTTCTTT. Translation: CASSNTGQTFMNTEAFF.

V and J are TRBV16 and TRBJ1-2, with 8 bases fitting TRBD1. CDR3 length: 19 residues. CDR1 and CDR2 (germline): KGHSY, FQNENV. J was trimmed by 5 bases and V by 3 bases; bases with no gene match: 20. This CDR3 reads CASSQRWMAGGAIGYGYTF. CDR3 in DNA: TGTGCCAGCAGCCAGAGATGGATGGCAGGGGGCGCAATAGGGTATGGCTACACCTTC.

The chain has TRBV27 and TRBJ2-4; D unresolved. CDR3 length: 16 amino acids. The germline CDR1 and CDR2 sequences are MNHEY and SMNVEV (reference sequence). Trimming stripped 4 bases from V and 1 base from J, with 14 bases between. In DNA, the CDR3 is TGTGCCAGCAGTTCATCACGGTTTTCGGCCAAAAACATTCAGTACTTC. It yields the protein CASSSSRFSAKNIQYF.